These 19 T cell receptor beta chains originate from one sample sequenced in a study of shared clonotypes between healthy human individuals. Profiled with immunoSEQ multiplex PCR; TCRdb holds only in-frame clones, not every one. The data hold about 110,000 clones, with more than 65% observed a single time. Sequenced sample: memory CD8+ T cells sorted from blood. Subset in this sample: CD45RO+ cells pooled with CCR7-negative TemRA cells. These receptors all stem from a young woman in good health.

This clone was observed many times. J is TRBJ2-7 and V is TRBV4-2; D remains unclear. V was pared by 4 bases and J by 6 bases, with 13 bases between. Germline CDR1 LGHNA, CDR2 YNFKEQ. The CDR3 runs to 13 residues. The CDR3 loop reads CASSPEKWGEQYF. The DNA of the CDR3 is TGTGCCAGCAGCCCCGAAAAGTGGGGCGAGCAGTACTTC.

The CDR3 sequence: CASSKAKGRVGTQYF. The DNA for the CDR3 is TGTGCCAGCAGCAAAGCGAAGGGGAGGGTCGGTACGCAGTATTTT. The chain recombines TRBV21-1 with TRBJ2-3; the D call TRBD2 from the table was never checked on the DNA. TRBV21-1 is classified as a pseudogene. The CDR3 is 15 residues long.

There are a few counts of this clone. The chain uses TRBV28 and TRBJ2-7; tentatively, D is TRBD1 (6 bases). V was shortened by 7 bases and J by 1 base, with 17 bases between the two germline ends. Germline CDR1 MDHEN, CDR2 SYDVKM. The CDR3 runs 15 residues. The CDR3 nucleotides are TGTGCCAGCACGATGTCCCCCACAGGGTCCTACGAGCAGTACTTC. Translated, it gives CASTMSPTGSYEQYF.

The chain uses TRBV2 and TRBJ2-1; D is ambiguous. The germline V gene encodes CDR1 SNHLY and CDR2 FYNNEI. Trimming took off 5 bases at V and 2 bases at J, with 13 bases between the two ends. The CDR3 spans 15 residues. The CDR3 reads CASSYLAPPYNEQFF. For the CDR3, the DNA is TGTGCCAGCAGTTACCTCGCCCCCCCCTACAATGAGCAGTTCTTC. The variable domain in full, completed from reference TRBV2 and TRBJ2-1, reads EPEVTQTPSHQVTQMGQEVILRCVPISNHLYFYWYRQILGQKVEFLVSFYNNEISEKSEIFDDQFSVERPDGSNFTLKIRSTKLEDSAMYFCASSYLAPPYNEQFFGPGTRLTVL.

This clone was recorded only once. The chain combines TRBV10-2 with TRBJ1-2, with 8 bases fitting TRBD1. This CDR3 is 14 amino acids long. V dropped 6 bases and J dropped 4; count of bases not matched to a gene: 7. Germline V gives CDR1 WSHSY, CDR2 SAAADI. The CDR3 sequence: CASSSQGASYGYTF. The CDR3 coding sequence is TGCGCCAGCAGCTCCCAGGGGGCAAGCTATGGCTACACCTTC.

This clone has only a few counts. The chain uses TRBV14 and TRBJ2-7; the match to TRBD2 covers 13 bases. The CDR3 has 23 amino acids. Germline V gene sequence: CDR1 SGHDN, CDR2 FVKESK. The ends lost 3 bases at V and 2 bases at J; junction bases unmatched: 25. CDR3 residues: CASSHGQTSGRALPLIRAYEQYF. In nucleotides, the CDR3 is TGTGCCAGCAGCCATGGGCAAACTAGCGGGAGGGCCCTCCCGCTAATTAGAGCCTACGAGCAGTACTTC.

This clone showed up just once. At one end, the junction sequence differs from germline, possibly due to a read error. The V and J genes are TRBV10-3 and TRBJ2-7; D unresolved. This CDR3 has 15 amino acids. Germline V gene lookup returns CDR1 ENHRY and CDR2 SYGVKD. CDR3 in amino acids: CASSFDIPWDNKQYF. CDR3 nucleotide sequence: TGTGCCAGCAGTTTTGACATCCCTTGGGATAACAAGCAGTACTTC.

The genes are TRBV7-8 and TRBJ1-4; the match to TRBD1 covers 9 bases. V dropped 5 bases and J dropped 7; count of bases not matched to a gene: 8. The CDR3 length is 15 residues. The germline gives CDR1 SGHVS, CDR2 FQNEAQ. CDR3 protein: CASSDRQGGGEKLFF. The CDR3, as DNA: TGTGCCAGCAGCGATCGACAGGGGGGCGGTGAAAAACTGTTTTTT. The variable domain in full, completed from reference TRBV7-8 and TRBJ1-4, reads GAGVSQSPRYKVAKRGQDVALRCDPISGHVSLFWYQQALGQGPEFLTYFQNEAQLDKSGLPSDRFFAERPEGSVSTLKIQRTQQEDSAVYLCASSDRQGGGEKLFFGSGTQLSVL.

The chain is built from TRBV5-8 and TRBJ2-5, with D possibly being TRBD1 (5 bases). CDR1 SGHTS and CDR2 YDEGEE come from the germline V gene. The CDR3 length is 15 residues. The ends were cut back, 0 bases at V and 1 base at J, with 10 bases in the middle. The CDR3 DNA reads TGTGCCAGCAGCTTGGGCTGGGGCGGCCAAGAGACCCAGTACTTC. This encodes CASSLGWGGQETQYF.

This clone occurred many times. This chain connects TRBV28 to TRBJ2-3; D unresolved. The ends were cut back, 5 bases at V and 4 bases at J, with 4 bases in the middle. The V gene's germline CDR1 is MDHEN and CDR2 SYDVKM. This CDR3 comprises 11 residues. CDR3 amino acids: CASSLSDTQYF. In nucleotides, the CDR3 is TGTGCCAGCAGTCTCTCAGATACGCAGTATTTT.

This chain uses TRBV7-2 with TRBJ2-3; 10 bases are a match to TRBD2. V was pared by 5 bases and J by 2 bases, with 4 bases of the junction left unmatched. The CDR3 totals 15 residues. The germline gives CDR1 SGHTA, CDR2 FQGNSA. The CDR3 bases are TGTGCCAGCAGCCTGACTAGCGGGCTCACAGATACGCAGTATTTT. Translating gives CASSLTSGLTDTQYF.

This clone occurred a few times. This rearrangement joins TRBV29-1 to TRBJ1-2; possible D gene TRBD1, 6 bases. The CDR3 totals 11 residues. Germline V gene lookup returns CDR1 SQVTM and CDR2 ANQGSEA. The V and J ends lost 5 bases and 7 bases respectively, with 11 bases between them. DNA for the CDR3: TGCAGCGTTTCAGGGGCGGGTGGCTACACCTTC. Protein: CSVSGAGGYTF.

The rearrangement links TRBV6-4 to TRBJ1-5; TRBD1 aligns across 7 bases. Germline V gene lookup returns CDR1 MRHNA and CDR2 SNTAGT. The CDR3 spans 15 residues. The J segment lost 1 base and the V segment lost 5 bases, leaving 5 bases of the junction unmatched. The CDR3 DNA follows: TGTGCCAGCAGTTACACAGGGGTGAGCAATCAGCCCCAGCATTTT. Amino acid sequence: CASSYTGVSNQPQHF.

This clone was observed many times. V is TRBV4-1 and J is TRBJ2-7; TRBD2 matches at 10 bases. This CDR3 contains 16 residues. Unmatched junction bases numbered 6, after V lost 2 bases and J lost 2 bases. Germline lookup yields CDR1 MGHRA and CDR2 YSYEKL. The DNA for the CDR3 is TGCGCCAGCAGCCAAAATAGTCTAGCGGGGGCCTACGAGCAGTACTTC. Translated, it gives CASSQNSLAGAYEQYF.

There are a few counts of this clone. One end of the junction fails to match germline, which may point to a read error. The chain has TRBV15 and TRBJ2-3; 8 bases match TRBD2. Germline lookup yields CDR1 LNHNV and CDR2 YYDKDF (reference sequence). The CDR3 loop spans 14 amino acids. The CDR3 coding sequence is TGTGCCACCAGCGGCCGGACTAGCAAAGATACGCAGTATTTT. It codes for CATSGRTSKDTQYF. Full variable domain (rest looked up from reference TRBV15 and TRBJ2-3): DAMVIQNPRYQVTQFGKPVTLSCSQTLNHNVMYWYQQKSSQAPKLLFHYYDKDFNNEADTPDNFQSRRPNTSFCFLDIRSPGLGDTAMYLCATSGRTSKDTQYFGPGTRLTVL.

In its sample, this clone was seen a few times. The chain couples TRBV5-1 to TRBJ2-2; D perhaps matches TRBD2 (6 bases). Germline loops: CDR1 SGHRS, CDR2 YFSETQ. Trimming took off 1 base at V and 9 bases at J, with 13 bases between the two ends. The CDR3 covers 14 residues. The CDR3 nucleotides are TGCGCCAGCAGCTTGCGGGACTTCGCCAGGGAGCTGTTTTTT. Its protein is CASSLRDFARELFF.

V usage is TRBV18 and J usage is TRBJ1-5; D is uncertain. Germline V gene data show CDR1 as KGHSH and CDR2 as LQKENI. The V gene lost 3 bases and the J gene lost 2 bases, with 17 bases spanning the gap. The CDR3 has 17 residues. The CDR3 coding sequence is TGTGCCAGCTCACCCTTCGGACGGGCCTACGGCAATCAGCCCCAGCATTTT. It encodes CASSPFGRAYGNQPQHF.

The CDR3 DNA follows: TGTGCCAGCAGTTTTAAAAGCTATGGCTACACCTTC. Its translation is CASSFKSYGYTF. The chain joins TRBV28 to TRBJ1-2, with unresolved D. V was clipped by 3 bases and J by 4 bases, with 6 bases between them. Germline-derived CDR1 and CDR2 are MDHEN and SYDVKM. The CDR3 covers 12 residues.

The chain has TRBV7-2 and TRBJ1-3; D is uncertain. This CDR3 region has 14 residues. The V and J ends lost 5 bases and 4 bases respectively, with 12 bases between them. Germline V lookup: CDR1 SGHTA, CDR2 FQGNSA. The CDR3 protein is CASSPPGWGNTIYF. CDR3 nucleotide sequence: TGTGCCAGCAGCCCCCCGGGGTGGGGAAACACCATATATTTT.